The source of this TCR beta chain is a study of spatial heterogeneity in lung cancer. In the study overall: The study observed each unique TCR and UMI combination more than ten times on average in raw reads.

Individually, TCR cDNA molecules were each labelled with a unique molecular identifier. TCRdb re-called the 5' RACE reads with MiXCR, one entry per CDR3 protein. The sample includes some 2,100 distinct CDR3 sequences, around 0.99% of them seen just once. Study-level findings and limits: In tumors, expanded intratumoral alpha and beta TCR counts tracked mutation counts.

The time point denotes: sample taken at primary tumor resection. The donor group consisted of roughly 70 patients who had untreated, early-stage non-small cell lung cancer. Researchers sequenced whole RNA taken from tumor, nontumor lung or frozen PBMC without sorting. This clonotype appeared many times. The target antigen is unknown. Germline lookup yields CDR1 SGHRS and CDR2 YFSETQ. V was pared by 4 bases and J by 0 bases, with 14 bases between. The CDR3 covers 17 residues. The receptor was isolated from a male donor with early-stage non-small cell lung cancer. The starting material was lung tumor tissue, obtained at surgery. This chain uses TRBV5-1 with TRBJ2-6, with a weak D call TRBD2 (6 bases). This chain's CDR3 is CASSRFPGDSGANVLTF. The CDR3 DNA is TGCGCCAGCAGCAGATTCCCGGGAGACTCTGGGGCCAACGTCCTGACTTTC.